The 20 T cell receptor beta chains presented below share a single source sample, sequenced in a study of cytomegalovirus exposure and HLA in healthy donors. Use of 60 Vbeta and 13 Jbeta primers characterized the PCR. TCRdb's table, derived via immunoSEQ multiplex PCR, lists solely in-frame clones and lacks some. Here the sample table reports 75,000 to 95,000 clones. Source material: PBMCs. All receptors come from an older woman in good health and CMV-seronegative.

Here the CDR3 DNA reads TGTGCCACCAGCAGAGATAGGGGGGGGCGACAGACCTACGAGCAGTACTTC. Translation gives CATSRDRGGRQTYEQYF. The chain has TRBV15 and TRBJ2-7, with D perhaps TRBD2 (7 bases). Trimming cost V 0 bases and J 2 bases, with 17 bases left between them. The V gene's germline CDR1 is LNHNV and CDR2 YYDKDF (reference sequence). There are 17 residues in the CDR3.

CDR3 in DNA: TGCGCCAGCAGCCAAGATCCGACTAGCGGGATTTTTAGGGACACCGGGGAGCTGTTTTTT. Protein sequence: CASSQDPTSGIFRDTGELFF. This chain uses TRBV4-3 with TRBJ2-2; 11 bases are shared with TRBD2. This CDR3 is 20 amino acids long. CDR1 LGHNA and CDR2 YSLEER come from the germline V gene. V dropped 0 bases and J dropped 3; count of bases not matched to a gene: 12.

The chain couples TRBV6-1 to TRBJ2-7; 7 bases agree with TRBD1. Germline V gene data show CDR1 as MNHNS and CDR2 as SASEGT. The V segment lost 1 base and the J segment 5 bases; nucleotides outside the gene matches: 8. There are 15 residues in the CDR3. CDR3 coding DNA: TGTGCCAGCAGTGAAGGGACAGGTTCCGGGGACGAGCAGTACTTC. Its translation: CASSEGTGSGDEQYF.

J is TRBJ2-1 and V is TRBV18, with D possibly being TRBD2 (5 bases). Trimming took 0 bases from V and 3 from J, leaving 9 bases between them. The CDR3 is 15 residues long. The V gene's germline CDR1 is KGHSH and CDR2 LQKENI. The chain's CDR3 is CASSPPVGDYNEQFF. In DNA, the CDR3 is TGTGCCAGCTCACCACCGGTCGGGGACTACAATGAGCAGTTCTTC. Using reference TRBV18 and TRBJ2-1 for the parts outside the CDR3, the full variable domain is NAGVMQNPRHLVRRRGQEARLRCSPMKGHSHVYWYRQLPEEGLKFMVYLQKENIIDESGMPKERFSAEFPKEGPSILRIQQVVRGDSAAYFCASSPPVGDYNEQFFGPGTRLTVL.

The V call is TRBV29-1, the J call TRBJ2-5; maybe TRBD2 (6 bases). The CDR3 contains 12 residues. With 6 bases removed from V and 5 bases from J, the gap between germline ends came to 13 bases. The germline gives CDR1 SQVTM, CDR2 ANQGSEA. CDR3 sequence (DNA): TGCAGCGTCGGGGGTTATGGGGAGACCCAGTACTTC. Protein: CSVGGYGETQYF. The full variable domain, in which reference TRBV29-1 and TRBJ2-5 provide the parts outside the CDR3, is SAVISQKPSRDICQRGTSLTIQCQVDSQVTMMFWYRQQPGQSLTLIATANQGSEATYESGFVIDKFPISRPNLTFSTLTVSNMSPEDSSIYLCSVGGYGETQYFGPGTRLLVL.

This chain uses TRBV6-1 with TRBJ1-3; TRBD1 might be the D (5 bases). The CDR3 runs 15 residues. Germline V lookup: CDR1 MNHNS, CDR2 SASEGT. The ends were cut back, 8 bases at V and 9 bases at J, with 23 bases in the middle. CDR3 region: CASYPSSGSYGTIYF. In nucleotides, the CDR3 is TGTGCCAGCTATCCATCTTCAGGGTCCTATGGCACCATATATTTT.

The V call is TRBV6-1, the J call TRBJ2-1, with TRBD1 matching over 8 bases. Germline CDR1 and CDR2: MNHNS and SASEGT. With 2 bases clipped from V and 7 bases from J, the junction kept 7 bases outside the gene matches. This CDR3 contains 15 residues. CDR3 in amino acids: CASSEWPGGKNEQFF. The CDR3 region has the DNA TGTGCCAGCAGTGAATGGCCAGGGGGCAAGAATGAGCAGTTCTTC.

The gene calls are TRBV6-5 and TRBJ1-1; 11 bases fit TRBD1. CDR1 is MNHEY, CDR2 SVGAGI, per germline. This CDR3 has 15 amino acids. Losses at the gene ends were 2 bases for V and 8 bases for J; bases not matched to a gene: 7. The CDR3 nucleotides are TGTGCCAGCAGTTACGGGGGACAGGGGGTTAAGGAAGCTTTCTTT. Translating it yields CASSYGGQGVKEAFF.

The rearrangement links TRBV11-3 to TRBJ2-3; TRBD2 matches 9 bases. CDR1 and CDR2 (germline): SGHNT, YENEEA. The ends lost 2 bases at V and 0 bases at J; junction bases unmatched: 9. The CDR3 has 18 amino acids. CDR3 coding DNA: TGTGCCAGCAGCTTATATCATAGCGGGAGAACTAGCACAGATACGCAGTATTTT. Translated: CASSLYHSGRTSTDTQYF.

This sequence joins TRBV5-1 and TRBJ2-5, with D maybe TRBD1 (6 bases). Trimming took 0 bases from V and 2 from J, leaving 8 bases between them. CDR3 size: 14 residues. Germline V gene sequence: CDR1 SGHRS, CDR2 YFSETQ. The CDR3 loop reads CASSLAGQQETQYF. DNA of the CDR3: TGCGCCAGCAGCTTGGCGGGACAACAAGAGACCCAGTACTTC. The full variable domain, its missing parts supplied by reference TRBV5-1 and TRBJ2-5, is KAGVTQTPRYLIKTRGQQVTLSCSPISGHRSVSWYQQTPGQGLQFLFEYFSETQRNKGNFPGRFSGRQFSNSRSEMNVSTLELGDSALYLCASSLAGQQETQYFGPGTRLLVL.

V usage is TRBV30 and J usage is TRBJ1-2; D is uncertain. Germline lookup yields CDR1 GTSNPN and CDR2 SVGIG (reference sequence). This CDR3 contains 11 residues. Trimming removed 3 bases at V and 2 bases at J, with 4 bases between. As DNA, the CDR3 is TGTGCCTGGAGCGTGAACTATGGCTACACCTTC. Residues: CAWSVNYGYTF.

The chain is built from TRBV19 and TRBJ1-1, with TRBD1 identical over 8 bases. The CDR3 totals 13 residues. V lost 7 bases to trimming and J lost 0 bases; unmatched junction nucleotides: 1. The germline CDR1 and CDR2 sequences are LNHDA and SQIVND (reference sequence). The CDR3 bases are TGTGCCAGTACACAGGGGGTGAACACTGAAGCTTTCTTT. This gives the protein CASTQGVNTEAFF.

The chain uses TRBV7-9 and TRBJ2-7; D is undetermined. V was cut by 2 bases and J by 2 bases, with 16 bases left in between. CDR1 and CDR2 from the germline V gene are SEHNR and FQNEAQ (reference sequence). The CDR3 is made up of 16 amino acids. The CDR3 here is CASSLLPGPLTYEQYF. The CDR3 DNA is TGTGCCAGCAGCTTACTACCGGGTCCCCTAACCTACGAGCAGTACTTC.

The gene calls are TRBV18 and TRBJ2-7; 7 positions match TRBD2. The length of the CDR3 is 14 residues. J was trimmed by 2 bases and V by 1 base; bases with no gene match: 2. From germline, CDR1 is KGHSH and CDR2 LQKENI. Written as DNA, the CDR3 is TGTGCCAGCTCACCACTCGGGGGGACCTACGAGCAGTACTTC. Translated, it gives CASSPLGGTYEQYF.

This sequence joins TRBV28 and TRBJ2-5, with 7 bases identical to TRBD1. Unmatched junction bases numbered 12, after V lost 7 bases and J lost 1 base. The V gene's germline CDR1 is MDHEN and CDR2 SYDVKM. There are 16 residues in the CDR3. The CDR3 DNA reads as TGTGCCAGCAACTTCCGTAAGGGGGCGGTCCAAGAGACCCAGTACTTC. It specifies CASNFRKGAVQETQYF.

This sequence joins TRBV6-1 and TRBJ1-1; D possibly corresponds to TRBD1 (6 bases). CDR1 MNHNS and CDR2 SASEGT come from the germline V gene. The CDR3 contains 14 residues. V was trimmed by 3 bases and J by 0 bases, leaving 8 bases between them. The CDR3 DNA sequence: TGTGCCAGCAGTGAGTGGACAGTGAACACTGAAGCTTTCTTT. It specifies CASSEWTVNTEAFF.

This chain connects TRBV19 to TRBJ2-5; 14 bases are shared with TRBD2. With 4 bases clipped from V and 2 bases from J, the junction kept 6 bases outside the gene matches. CDR1 LNHDA and CDR2 SQIVND come from the germline V gene (reference sequence). The CDR3 has 17 amino acids. DNA of the CDR3: TGTGCCAGTAGTACCCGGACTAGCGGGAGGCTGCAAGAGACCCAGTACTTC. It translates to CASSTRTSGRLQETQYF.

V usage is TRBV5-1 and J usage is TRBJ1-1, with 8 bases that match TRBD1. Trimming cost V 4 bases and J 3 bases; bases outside gene matches: 5. This CDR3 spans 14 amino acids. CDR1 and CDR2 (germline): SGHRS, YFSETQ. The CDR3 protein is CASSRQGPDTEAFF. CDR3 DNA sequence: TGCGCCAGCAGCAGACAGGGGCCCGACACTGAAGCTTTCTTT.

V gene TRBV13 combines with J gene TRBJ1-2, with 9 bases fitting TRBD1. This CDR3 comprises 19 residues. The germline V gene has CDR1 PRHDT and CDR2 FYEKMQ (reference sequence). The V and J ends lost 4 bases and 0 bases, in that order; junction bases with no gene match: 15. CDR3 sequence (DNA): TGTGCCAGCAGCTCCAAAGACGAGGACAGGGGCCTAGCTAACTATGGCTACACCTTC. The encoded protein is CASSSKDEDRGLANYGYTF.

This chain uses TRBV27 with TRBJ1-6; no definite D call. The germline CDR1 and CDR2 sequences are MNHEY and SMNVEV (reference sequence). Trimming removed 3 bases at V and 9 bases at J, with 12 bases between. The CDR3 runs 14 residues. The chain's CDR3 is CASSLAGNSSPLHF. CDR3 nucleotide sequence: TGTGCCAGCAGTTTGGCGGGGAATAGTTCACCCCTCCACTTT.